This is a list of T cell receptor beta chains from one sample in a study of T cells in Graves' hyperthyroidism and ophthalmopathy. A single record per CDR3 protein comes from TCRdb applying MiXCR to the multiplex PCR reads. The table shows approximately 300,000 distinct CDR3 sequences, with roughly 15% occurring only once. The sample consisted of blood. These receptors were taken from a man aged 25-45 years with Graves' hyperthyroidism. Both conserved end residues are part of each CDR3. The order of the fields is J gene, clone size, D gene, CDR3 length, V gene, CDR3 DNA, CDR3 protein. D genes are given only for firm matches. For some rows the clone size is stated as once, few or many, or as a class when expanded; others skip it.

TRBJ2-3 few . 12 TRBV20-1 TGCAGTGCTAGAGATCAATCAGATACGCAGTATTTT CSARDQSDTQYF
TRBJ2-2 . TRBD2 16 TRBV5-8 TGTGCCAGCAGCTCGGGAGTTAGCGGGTGGACCGGGGAGCTGTTTTTT CASSSGVSGWTGELFF
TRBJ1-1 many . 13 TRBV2 TGTGCCAGTGGGGGGCAGTTTAACACTGAAGCTTTCTTT CASGGQFNTEAFF
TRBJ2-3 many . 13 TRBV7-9 TGTGCCAGCAGCTTAGGGCCCTTAGATACGCAGTATTTT CASSLGPLDTQYF
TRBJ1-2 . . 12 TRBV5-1 TGCGCCAGCAGCGTGGGGAGCTATGGCTACACCTTC CASSVGSYGYTF
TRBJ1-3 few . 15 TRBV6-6 TGTGCCAGCAGTTACCGACAGTCTCTCAGAAACACCATATATTTT CASSYRQSLRNTIYF
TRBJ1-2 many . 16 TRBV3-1 TGTGCCAGCAGCCATGGTATGAGACACAGAATCTATGGCTACACCTTC CASSHGMRHRIYGYTF
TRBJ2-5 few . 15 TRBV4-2 TGTGCCAGCAGCCAAGATAAGGGGGGCCGGGAGACCCAGTACTTC CASSQDKGGRETQYF
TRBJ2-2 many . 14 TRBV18 TGTGCCAGCTCACCGGGGCAGGACACCGGGGAGCTGTTTTTT CASSPGQDTGELFF
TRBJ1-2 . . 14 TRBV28 TGTGCCAGCAGTTTACCTACGTGGTCCTATGGCTACACCTTC CASSLPTWSYGYTF
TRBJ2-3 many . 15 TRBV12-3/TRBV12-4 TGTGCCAGCAGTTTGCCGGGGGCGTCCTCTGATACGCAGTATTTT CASSLPGASSDTQYF
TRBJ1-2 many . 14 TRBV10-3 TGTGCCATCAGTGATCAGGGCCCTTCCTATGGCTACACCTTC CAISDQGPSYGYTF